This TCR beta chain was sequenced in a study of blood T cell repertoires in COVID-19. Looking at the study overall: Collection of acute and convalescent COVID-19 samples took place in the United States, Italy and Spain. T cells, B-cell-depleted T cells, or PBMCs supplied cDNA or gDNA.

With V trimmed by 7 bases and J by 3 bases, 7 bases remained unmatched. Germline values: CDR1 MNHEY, CDR2 SVGAGI. This CDR3 comprises 14 residues. Those who participated ranged in age from roughly 18 to 89 years and resided in roughly 26 US areas. This clone was counted a single time. Original analysis: From reference gene primer amplification, estimates of nucleated cell counts were derived. The assay was immunoSEQ multiplex PCR, and TCRdb's table has in-frame clones only and misses some. D and trimming come from the DNA, and the V and J calls and clone size come from that table. The data show approximately 160,000 clones, with 70% to 90% seen just once and approximately 5.4% held by the top ten.

The TCR sequence derives from a man in his forties who had recovered from COVID-19. Material: PBMCs or T cells enriched from blood (not recorded which). The chain uses TRBV6-5 and TRBJ1-1; 8 bases agree with TRBD1. Here the CDR3 reads CASTPQGVYTEAFF. The CDR3 nucleotides are TGTGCCAGCACCCCACAGGGGGTATACACTGAAGCTTTCTTT.